The rows below give T cell receptor beta chains drawn from one sample of a study of cytomegalovirus exposure and HLA in healthy donors. The data were produced by immunoSEQ multiplex PCR, yet TCRdb's version contains in-frame clones alone and is incomplete. This sample has 140,000 to 150,000 clones; around 10% occur once, and the top ten carry roughly 1.9%. Specimen: PBMCs. These TCRs come from a male donor in good health and CMV-seronegative. The CDR3 runs from the conserved cysteine through the conserved F or W. Each record gives: J gene, clone size, V gene, D gene, CDR3 protein. A D gene is named only where the DNA matches it firmly. The listing skips clone size in some rows; elsewhere it reads once, few, many or a size class.

TRBJ2-7	.	TRBV7-9	TRBD1	CASRDGTAYEQYF
TRBJ2-3	.	TRBV7-2	.	CASSSGGSGTDTQYF
TRBJ2-7	few	TRBV29-1	.	CSVVETASYEQYF
TRBJ2-3	.	TRBV7-9	TRBD2	CASSRWTSGRASTDTQYF
TRBJ2-7	few	TRBV4-3	.	CASSQDPLSTITSYEQYF
TRBJ1-2	.	TRBV27	.	CASSPGSGRNGYTF
TRBJ1-3	.	TRBV28	.	CASSLGGANSGNTIYF
TRBJ2-7	few	TRBV2	.	CASSVRQGLSYEQYF
TRBJ2-7	.	TRBV18	.	CASSPSATGDEQYF
TRBJ2-7	.	TRBV5-6	.	CASSFYRVEQYF
TRBJ1-6	.	TRBV6-1	.	CASSEAGPGSPLHF
TRBJ1-4	few	TRBV28	.	CASSLPRGQGEKLFF
TRBJ2-5	.	TRBV2	TRBD1	CASRALQGVGTQYF
TRBJ1-5	few	TRBV5-1	TRBD1	CASSAWDSRNQPQHF
TRBJ2-7	.	TRBV5-6	.	CASSLVGWARGEQYF
TRBJ2-5	.	TRBV2	.	CASSGSSQTETQYF
TRBJ2-1	.	TRBV28	TRBD2	CASSLRREVLREQFF
TRBJ1-1	.	TRBV7-9	.	CASRPGGTEAFF
TRBJ2-4	few	TRBV9	.	CASSPRVGIQYF
TRBJ2-5	few	TRBV30	.	CAWSVLVTQYF
TRBJ1-2	few	TRBV6-5	.	CASSYGSSGYTF
TRBJ2-1	few	TRBV30	TRBD2	CAWSGLAGEGDNEQFF
TRBJ2-3	few	TRBV7-2	TRBD2	CASSLWGGGLTDTQYF
TRBJ1-2	few	TRBV28	.	CASSPQGAGGYTF
TRBJ2-7	few	TRBV27	.	CASRITGSYEQYF
TRBJ1-4	few	TRBV6-8	TRBD1	CASSPKGAPTNEKLFF
TRBJ2-1	.	TRBV6-4	TRBD2	CASSDNPGGYEQFF
TRBJ2-5	.	TRBV27	.	CASNRLGVGEETQYF
TRBJ1-2	.	TRBV6-1	.	CASDPGGGVYGYTF
TRBJ1-1	few	TRBV28	.	CASKGSTEAFF
TRBJ2-1	.	TRBV2	TRBD1	CASLDRGGDEQFF
TRBJ2-5	few	TRBV19	TRBD1	CASSIGQGARETQYF
TRBJ1-2	few	TRBV19	.	CASSIGHSNYGYTF
TRBJ2-2	few	TRBV29-1	.	CSVETRSANTGELFF
TRBJ1-2	.	TRBV6-5	TRBD1	CASNPGQGNYGYTF
TRBJ2-7	.	TRBV7-2	.	CASSLGQAPSYEQYF
TRBJ2-6	.	TRBV18	TRBD1	CASSPYGQGNSGANVLTF
TRBJ1-3	few	TRBV11-2	.	CASRPPLSNGNTIYF
TRBJ2-1	few	TRBV6-5	.	CASSYSREQFF
TRBJ2-6	few	TRBV10-3	.	CAISESLYSGANVLTF
TRBJ2-2	.	TRBV10-3	.	CAISPTGLTLNTGELFF
TRBJ2-3	.	TRBV2	.	CASNPMRQDTDTQYF
TRBJ2-6	few	TRBV4-3	.	CASSQDGSGGANVLTF